A single sample gave rise to the 15 T cell receptor beta chains below, sequenced in a study of cytomegalovirus exposure and HLA in healthy donors. Both 60 Vbeta primers and 13 Jbeta primers went into the PCR. Measured with immunoSEQ multiplex PCR; TCRdb has only the in-frame clones, and not every one. The data contain around 150,000 clones, roughly 78% of them singletons. Material for sequencing was PBMCs. These TCRs come from a man aged 50-60 years in good health and CMV-seropositive.

The rearrangement joins TRBV5-5 to TRBJ2-7; D uncertain. Germline CDR1 SGHKS, CDR2 YYEKEE (reference sequence). CDR3 length equals 14 residues. With 1 base removed from V and 2 bases from J, the gap between germline ends came to 10 bases. The CDR3 bases are TGTGCCAGCAGCTTGCCACGACAAACCTACGAGCAGTACTTC. Translation: CASSLPRQTYEQYF.

The chain employs TRBV5-4 and TRBJ1-1, with TRBD1 as a possible D gene (6 bases). The CDR3 totals 16 residues. The V gene lost 1 base and the J gene lost 0 bases, with 13 bases spanning the gap. Germline V gene lookup returns CDR1 SGHNT and CDR2 YYREEE (reference sequence). DNA for the CDR3: TGTGCCAGCAGCTTGAATGCAGGGGCCCTGAACACTGAAGCTTTCTTT. It yields the protein CASSLNAGALNTEAFF.

The chain links TRBV10-2 to TRBJ2-5; 9 bases line up with TRBD2. This CDR3 has 14 amino acids. V trimming: 3 bases; J trimming: 5 bases; junction bases outside the gene matches: 4. CDR1 is WSHSY, CDR2 SAAADI, per germline. CDR3: CASSDSGSGETQYF. CDR3 nucleotide sequence: TGCGCCAGCAGTGATAGCGGGAGTGGGGAGACCCAGTACTTC.

This clone has just a few counts. This chain joins TRBV6-1 and TRBJ2-6; 8 bases are shared with TRBD2. Trimming took 3 bases from V and 0 from J; bases not matched to a gene: 4. The CDR3 spans 17 residues. In germline, CDR1 is MNHNS, CDR2 SASEGT. CDR3 nucleotides: TGTGCCAGCAGTGACGGGAGGGGTAGCTCTGGGGCCAACGTCCTGACTTTC. Its translation: CASSDGRGSSGANVLTF.

V and J are TRBV10-3 and TRBJ1-4; TRBD1 aligns across 8 bases. With 10 bases clipped from V and 7 bases from J, the junction kept 11 bases outside the gene matches. Germline CDR1 is ENHRY and CDR2 is SYGVKD. The CDR3 spans 14 residues. CDR3: CATAEQGVVEKLFF. CDR3 DNA: TGTGCCACTGCGGAACAGGGGGTGGTTGAAAAACTGTTTTTT.

This clone was counted a few times. The rearrangement links TRBV30 to TRBJ1-4; possibly TRBD1 for D (5 bases). The CDR3 contains 13 residues. Trimming cost V 1 base and J 8 bases, with 11 bases left between them. Germline CDR1 and CDR2: GTSNPN and SVGIG (reference sequence). CDR3 sequence reads: CAWSEGVGEKLFF. CDR3 bases: TGTGCCTGGAGTGAAGGGGTTGGAGAAAAACTGTTTTTT.

The chain is built from TRBV5-4 and TRBJ2-7; D is possibly TRBD1 (6 bases). Trimming removed 4 bases from V and 6 bases from J, with 17 bases in between. CDR1 is SGHNT, CDR2 YYREEE, per germline (reference sequence). The CDR3 is 14 amino acids. CDR3 coding DNA: TGTGCCAGCAGCGGAAGATCAGGGGCAGGCGAGCAGTACTTC. This translates into CASSGRSGAGEQYF.

V gene TRBV10-3 combines with J gene TRBJ2-3; the match to TRBD1 covers 10 bases. Germline lookup yields CDR1 ENHRY and CDR2 SYGVKD. V shed 8 bases and J 1 base; nucleotides not matched to a gene: 6. This CDR3 has 15 residues. CDR3 residues: CAIRQGAQGTDTQYF. CDR3 nucleotides: TGTGCCATCCGACAGGGGGCGCAGGGCACAGATACGCAGTATTTT.

This clone was observed a handful of times. The rearrangement joins TRBV28 to TRBJ2-3, with D perhaps TRBD2 (6 bases). In germline, CDR1 is MDHEN, CDR2 SYDVKM. The length of the CDR3 is 15 residues. The ends were cut back, 4 bases at V and 7 bases at J, with 18 bases in the middle. CDR3 DNA sequence: TGTGCCAGCAGTTCGACTACCCGGGACTTTTATACGCAGTATTTT. This codes for CASSSTTRDFYTQYF.

The rearrangement uses TRBV14 and TRBJ1-3; no firm D call. The CDR3 sequence is 13 residues long. Trimming took off 0 bases at V and 8 bases at J, with 8 bases between the two ends. Germline-derived CDR1 and CDR2 are SGHDN and FVKESK. The CDR3 reads CASSQDRGHTIYF. The CDR3 DNA reads TGTGCCAGCAGCCAAGATCGCGGTCACACCATATATTTT.

The chain recombines TRBV20-1 with TRBJ2-7, with 9 bases lining up with TRBD1. The germline V gene has CDR1 DFQATT and CDR2 SNEGSKA (reference sequence). This CDR3 is 10 amino acids long. V trimming: 8 bases; J trimming: 5 bases; junction bases outside the gene matches: 1. Here the CDR3 reads CSTGGHEQYF. The CDR3 bases are TGCAGTACAGGGGGCCACGAGCAGTACTTC.

The chain uses TRBV5-1 and TRBJ2-7, with 7 bases that match TRBD1. The V gene's germline CDR1 is SGHRS and CDR2 YFSETQ. CDR3 size: 15 residues. V gave up 0 bases and J gave up 1 base; unmatched junction bases: 4. The CDR3 DNA is TGCGCCAGCAGCTTGGTTGGGGACAGTTCCTACGAGCAGTACTTC. The encoded protein is CASSLVGDSSYEQYF.

This clone occurred a few times. The J gene is TRBJ1-4, the V gene TRBV11-2; D perhaps matches TRBD1 (6 bases). The CDR3 is 12 amino acids. Trimming left V 5 bases short and J 7 bases short, with 8 bases between. Germline CDR1 and CDR2: SGHAT and FQNNGV. The CDR3 bases are TGTGCCAGCAGCCCACAGGGTGAAAAACTGTTTTTT. It codes for CASSPQGEKLFF.

The gene calls are TRBV6-1 and TRBJ2-1; D is possibly TRBD1 (6 bases). The V gene's germline CDR1 is MNHNS and CDR2 SASEGT. Trimming removed 5 bases at V and 9 bases at J, with 14 bases between. The CDR3 spans 13 residues. Written as DNA, the CDR3 is TGTGCCAGCAGTACTTCCAGGGGCACTGAGCAGTTCTTC. This codes for CASSTSRGTEQFF.

CDR3 region: CASSLFGGRTTEAFF. The CDR3, as DNA: TGCGCCAGCAGCTTGTTCGGGGGGAGGACCACTGAAGCTTTCTTT. The J gene is TRBJ1-1, the V gene TRBV5-1; D possibly corresponds to TRBD1 (5 bases). Trimming removed 1 base at V and 4 bases at J, with 14 bases between. The CDR3 is 15 amino acids. CDR1 and CDR2 (germline): SGHRS, YFSETQ.